Listed here are 28 T cell receptor beta chains from one sample, sequenced in a study of identical twins. TCRdb reanalysed the 5' RACE reads using MiXCR and keeps one entry per CDR3 protein. There are around 1.7 million distinct CDR3 sequences in the sample; under 35% occur only once, and 0.27% lies in the top ten. Sample: cord blood. Receptors originate from a newborn girl in good health.

The genes are TRBV19 and TRBJ1-2; a weak D match, TRBD1 (6 bases). The CDR3 is 12 amino acids. In germline, CDR1 is LNHDA, CDR2 SQIVND (reference sequence). Trimming removed 10 bases at V and 4 bases at J, with 13 bases between. CDR3 amino acids: CATGQLRYGYTF. Here the CDR3 DNA reads TGTGCCACTGGACAGCTCCGCTATGGCTACACCTTC.

The chain joins TRBV7-2 to TRBJ2-7; TRBD2 is a possible D gene (6 bases). In germline, CDR1 is SGHTA, CDR2 FQGNSA. This CDR3 has 15 amino acids. V was shortened by 5 bases and J by 1 base, with 15 bases between the two germline ends. CDR3 nucleotides: TGTGCCAGCAGCATAGGGACTCCTCTATCCTACGAGCAGTACTTC. It is translated as CASSIGTPLSYEQYF.

This clonotype was seen just once. The rearrangement joins TRBV20-1 to TRBJ2-1, with TRBD2 matching over 9 bases. CDR1 and CDR2 (germline): DFQATT, SNEGSKA (reference sequence). Trimming removed 5 bases from V and 7 bases from J; junction bases left unmatched: 9. The CDR3 runs 14 residues. CDR3 coding DNA: TGCAGTGCTTCCGGGGTTAGCGGGAGAAATGAGCAGTTCTTC. It is translated as CSASGVSGRNEQFF.

V is TRBV7-2 and J is TRBJ1-5; TRBD1 might be the D (5 bases). CDR1 is SGHTA, CDR2 FQGNSA, per germline. This CDR3 has 15 amino acids. Trimming shortened V by 5 bases and J by 0 bases, and 11 bases separated the two germline ends. CDR3 sequence: CASSPQVNSNQPQHF. The CDR3 coding sequence is TGTGCCAGCAGCCCACAGGTTAATAGCAATCAGCCCCAGCATTTT.

This chain uses TRBV9 with TRBJ2-3; the D gene is possibly TRBD1 (6 bases). The V end was cut by 4 bases, the J end by 2 bases, with 17 bases between. The germline V gene encodes CDR1 SGDLS and CDR2 YYNGEE. This CDR3 contains 16 residues. CDR3 region: CASSLGIGGTTDTQYF. CDR3 bases: TGTGCCAGCAGCCTAGGAATAGGGGGAACCACAGATACGCAGTATTTT. Using reference TRBV9 and TRBJ2-3 for the parts outside the CDR3, the full variable domain is DSGVTQTPKHLITATGQRVTLRCSPRSGDLSVYWYQQSLDQGLQFLIQYYNGEERAKGNILERFSAQQFPDLHSELNLSSLELGDSALYFCASSLGIGGTTDTQYFGPGTRLTVL.

This clonotype was seen more than once but under ten times. The CDR3 DNA reads as TGTGCCAGCAGCTCTGTACAGGGACTAGCGGGACCCCGGGGGACCCAGTACTTC. The encoded protein is CASSSVQGLAGPRGTQYF. J is TRBJ2-5 and V is TRBV11-2; 13 bases align to TRBD2. Germline assignment: CDR1 SGHAT and CDR2 FQNNGV. V lost 4 bases, J lost 7 bases, and 15 bases stayed unmatched. There are 18 residues in the CDR3.

This chain links TRBV30 with TRBJ2-5; 13 bases align to TRBD2. There are 16 residues in the CDR3. The germline gives CDR1 GTSNPN, CDR2 SVGIG (reference sequence). The J segment lost 4 bases and the V segment lost 3 bases, leaving 8 bases of the junction unmatched. CDR3 region: CAWSGLAGARLETQYF. The CDR3 coding sequence is TGTGCCTGGAGCGGACTAGCGGGGGCGCGATTAGAGACCCAGTACTTC.

This clonotype was detected a few times. The rearrangement links TRBV5-1 to TRBJ2-5, with TRBD1 matching over 8 bases. V lost 4 bases to trimming and J lost 2 bases; unmatched junction nucleotides: 7. The germline gives CDR1 SGHRS, CDR2 YFSETQ. CDR3 length: 15 amino acids. The CDR3 sequence: CASSVGQGFQETQYF. CDR3 coding DNA: TGCGCCAGCAGCGTAGGACAGGGTTTTCAAGAGACCCAGTACTTC.

This clonotype came up a few times. J is TRBJ2-5 and V is TRBV12-3 or TRBV12-4; 9 bases fit TRBD1. The CDR3 length is 15 residues. The V segment lost 5 bases and the J segment 4 bases; nucleotides outside the gene matches: 8. The CDR3 protein is CASSPGQGRVETQYF. The CDR3 nucleotides read TGTGCCAGCAGTCCTGGACAGGGGCGCGTAGAGACCCAGTACTTC.

This clonotype was picked up a small number of times. V and J are TRBV6-6 and TRBJ1-2, with TRBD1 as a possible D gene (6 bases). In germline, CDR1 is MNHNY, CDR2 SVGAGI (reference sequence). Between the trimmed V and J ends, which lost 5 bases and 3 bases, there was a span of 16 bases. The CDR3 sequence is 15 residues long. Written as DNA, the CDR3 is TGTGCCAGCAGTGGCCGGGACAAAGGAGACTATGGCTACACCTTC. It specifies CASSGRDKGDYGYTF.

Only a few counts were recorded for this clonotype. The gene calls are TRBV12-2 and TRBJ1-6; the table's D call of TRBD1 was not tested on the DNA. TRBV12-2 is tagged as a pseudogene. The CDR3 runs 13 residues. The CDR3 DNA follows: TGTGCAAGTCGCTTGGACAGGAATTCACCCCTCCACTTT. The encoded protein is CASRLDRNSPLHF.

This clonotype was seen many times. V usage is TRBV5-1 and J usage is TRBJ1-2; D is perhaps TRBD1 (5 bases). Trimming removed 0 bases from V and 0 bases from J, with 6 bases in between. From germline, CDR1 is SGHRS and CDR2 YFSETQ. The CDR3 length is 14 residues. The CDR3 sequence is CASSLDRTNYGYTF. The CDR3, as DNA: TGCGCCAGCAGCTTGGACAGGACTAACTATGGCTACACCTTC.

The chain is built from TRBV20-1 and TRBJ1-6, with TRBD1 as a possible D gene (5 bases). Germline V gene sequence: CDR1 DFQATT, CDR2 SNEGSKA (reference sequence). The CDR3 is 16 residues long. The V end was cut by 1 base, the J end by 0 bases, with 10 bases between. Here the CDR3 reads CSARAGRGSYNSPLHF. CDR3 coding DNA: TGCAGTGCTAGAGCAGGGCGGGGCTCCTATAATTCACCCCTCCACTTT.

The J gene is TRBJ1-1, the V gene TRBV5-1; D ambiguous. The CDR3 has 15 amino acids. Germline lookup yields CDR1 SGHRS and CDR2 YFSETQ. Trimming cost V 4 bases and J 1 base, with 14 bases left between them. CDR3 region: CASSAQAHRNTEAFF. For the CDR3, the DNA is TGCGCCAGCAGCGCCCAGGCCCATAGGAACACTGAAGCTTTCTTT.

The gene calls are TRBV9 and TRBJ2-1, with D possibly being TRBD2 (6 bases). Trimming took off 3 bases at V and 4 bases at J, with 14 bases between the two ends. The CDR3 sequence is 15 residues long. CDR1 and CDR2 (germline): SGDLS, YYNGEE. This CDR3 reads CASSERLGPYNEQFF. CDR3 DNA: TGTGCCAGCAGCGAGCGACTAGGACCTTACAATGAGCAGTTCTTC.

The chain has TRBV29-1 and TRBJ1-1; 7 nucleotides match TRBD1. This CDR3 has 14 residues. V trimming: 4 bases; J trimming: 1 base; junction bases outside the gene matches: 6. Germline values: CDR1 SQVTM, CDR2 ANQGSEA. CDR3: CSVATGFGNTEAFF. CDR3 DNA: TGCAGCGTTGCGACAGGGTTCGGGAACACTGAAGCTTTCTTT.

There are a few counts of this clonotype. The CDR3 region has the DNA TGCAGTGCGACGTACCAAGAGACCCAGTACTTC. Translated: CSATYQETQYF. The chain employs TRBV20-1 and TRBJ2-5; no clear D gene. CDR1 and CDR2 from the germline V gene are DFQATT and SNEGSKA (reference sequence). The V and J ends lost 6 bases and 0 bases respectively, with 5 bases between them. The CDR3 runs 11 residues.

This clonotype has only a few counts. V usage is TRBV28 and J usage is TRBJ2-1; no definite D call. Trimming shortened V by 6 bases and J by 7 bases, and 10 bases separated the two germline ends. Germline V CDR1 and CDR2: MDHEN, SYDVKM. The CDR3 has 12 residues. The CDR3 region has the DNA TGTGCCAGCAGCATAACCTTTAATGAGCAGTTCTTC. Translated, it gives CASSITFNEQFF.

This clonotype was found a few times. The chain recombines TRBV20-1 with TRBJ2-1; 8 positions agree with TRBD2. V gave up 3 bases and J gave up 2 bases; unmatched junction bases: 6. The V gene's germline CDR1 is DFQATT and CDR2 SNEGSKA (reference sequence). This CDR3 is built from 15 residues. CDR3 in DNA: TGCAGTGCTAGCCCTCTAGCGGGCCCCTACAATGAGCAGTTCTTC. Its translation is CSASPLAGPYNEQFF.

The chain joins TRBV6-6 to TRBJ1-1; D remains ambiguous. Trimming took off 7 bases at V and 1 base at J, with 7 bases between the two ends. This CDR3 has 12 amino acids. CDR1 is MNHNY, CDR2 SVGAGI, per germline (reference sequence). This CDR3 is CASKSPNTEAFF. CDR3 bases: TGTGCCAGCAAGAGCCCGAACACTGAAGCTTTCTTT.

The chain uses TRBV20-1 and TRBJ2-1, with 7 bases identical to TRBD2. The DNA end is a closer match to TRBJ2-7, so the J assignment may be wrong. The CDR3 extends over 17 amino acids. The germline gives CDR1 DFQATT, CDR2 SNEGSKA (reference sequence). The CDR3 DNA reads as TGCAGTGCTAGACAGGGAGGGAGGTGGCGGGTACGCTACGAGCAGTACTTC. This sequence encodes CSARQGGRWRVRYEQYF.

The chain links TRBV5-5 to TRBJ2-7; weak D call: TRBD1 (5 bases). Germline loops: CDR1 SGHKS, CDR2 YYEKEE (reference sequence). V lost 6 bases and J 2 bases, leaving 15 bases between the germline ends. The CDR3 spans 14 residues. CDR3: CASNIQGAPYEQYF. For the CDR3, the DNA is TGTGCCAGCAACATCCAAGGGGCCCCCTACGAGCAGTACTTC.

The chain employs TRBV7-2 and TRBJ1-4; 7 bases are a match to TRBD1. In germline, CDR1 is SGHTA, CDR2 FQGNSA. V shed 2 bases, J shed 1 base, and the junction held 1 base outside the gene matches. The CDR3 is 15 amino acids. CDR3 DNA sequence: TGTGCCAGCAGCTTACACAGGGGAACTAATGAAAAACTGTTTTTT. Translation: CASSLHRGTNEKLFF.

The table lists this clonotype with many counts. The rearrangement uses TRBV7-9 and TRBJ2-7; 10 nucleotides align to TRBD2. Germline V lookup: CDR1 SEHNR, CDR2 FQNEAQ (reference sequence). This CDR3 has 15 amino acids. After removal of 3 bases from V and 0 bases from J, the junction contained 2 bases not matched to a gene. The CDR3 sequence is CASSFRLAGSYEQYF. DNA of the CDR3: TGTGCCAGCAGCTTCAGACTAGCGGGCTCCTACGAGCAGTACTTC.

The V and J genes are TRBV2 and TRBJ2-1, with 9 bases fitting TRBD2. Germline trimming cut 6 bases from V and 4 bases from J; bases unmatched to any gene: 7. Germline assignment: CDR1 SNHLY and CDR2 FYNNEI. This CDR3 has 15 residues. CDR3 amino acids: CASSASGVNYNEQFF. Here the CDR3 DNA reads TGTGCCAGCAGCGCTAGCGGGGTAAATTACAATGAGCAGTTCTTC.

Of note for this clonotype: The germline gene is not matched at one end of the junction; a read error may be the cause. For the CDR3, the DNA is TGTGCCCGCAGTCCCCGGGACAGGAGGAACTATGGCTACACCTTC. Translated, it gives CARSPRDRRNYGYTF. This sequence joins TRBV6-5 and TRBJ1-2; 8 bases are a match to TRBD1. CDR1 is MNHEY, CDR2 SVGAGI, per germline. The CDR3 is made up of 15 amino acids.

This chain links TRBV5-4 with TRBJ1-2; the D is unclear. Trimming shortened V by 1 base and J by 7 bases, and 8 bases separated the two germline ends. Germline assignment: CDR1 SGHNT and CDR2 YYREEE (reference sequence). The CDR3 length is 12 residues. CDR3: CASSLRRAGYTF. The CDR3 region has the DNA TGTGCCAGCAGCTTGCGCCGCGCTGGCTACACCTTC.

In this sample, this clonotype turned up a few times. This chain connects TRBV29-1 to TRBJ1-4; D remains unclear. CDR1 SQVTM and CDR2 ANQGSEA come from the germline V gene. The CDR3 runs to 18 residues. V was pared by 5 bases and J by 0 bases, with 22 bases between. The CDR3 loop is CSVTQKGLQSSTNEKLFF. The DNA for the CDR3 is TGCAGCGTTACCCAAAAGGGTTTGCAGTCCTCAACTAATGAAAAACTGTTTTTT.